The 6 T cell receptor beta chains below all came from one sample that was sequenced in a study of regulatory T cells in long-lasting Graves disease. Time point defined: newly diagnosed GD, antithyroid drugs for less than 3 months. With RNA extracted from PBMCs as input, the TCR library was made. CDR3-region Arm-PCR and iRepertoire HTBI primers produced the TCR beta libraries. TCRdb called the multiplex PCR reads again in MiXCR, with one record for every CDR3 protein. The sample carries about 370,000 distinct CDR3 sequences, about 14% recorded once. Sequences were derived from peripheral blood mononuclear cells (PBMCs), sampled at new diagnosis, from a patient treated with antithyroid drugs. Receptor source: a female donor with Graves disease.

The chain has TRBV6-2 or TRBV6-3 and TRBJ1-3, with D tentatively TRBD1 (5 bases). Germline CDR1 is MNHEY and CDR2 is SVGEGT. V was cut by 6 bases and J by 1 base, with 16 bases left in between. This CDR3 has 16 amino acids. CDR3 in DNA: TGTGCCAGCAGCCGGGACCGAAAACCTTCTGGAAACACCATATATTTT. This sequence encodes CASSRDRKPSGNTIYF.

The V and J genes are TRBV20-1 and TRBJ1-5; D is undetermined. Trimming cost V 6 bases and J 4 bases, with 13 bases left between them. Germline assignment: CDR1 DFQATT and CDR2 SNEGSKA (reference sequence). The CDR3 loop spans 13 amino acids. Here the CDR3 reads CSARITSNQPQHF. The CDR3 region has the DNA TGCAGTGCGAGGATCACATCTAATCAGCCCCAGCATTTT.

This clonotype was detected only a few times. The rearrangement uses TRBV12-3 or TRBV12-4 and TRBJ1-2; D gene ambiguous. This CDR3 comprises 15 residues. The V end lost 3 bases, the J end lost 5 bases, and 16 bases lay between the germline ends. The CDR3 DNA sequence: TGTGCCAGCAGTTTCAGCCGGGGATACCGGTATGGCTACACCTTC. Its translation is CASSFSRGYRYGYTF.

This clonotype was seen at least ten times. This chain links TRBV6-5 with TRBJ2-2; 8 bases are shared with TRBD1. Germline V CDR1 and CDR2: MNHEY, SVGAGI. With 0 bases clipped from V and 4 bases from J, the junction kept 13 bases outside the gene matches. The CDR3 contains 19 residues. The DNA for the CDR3 is TGTGCCAGCAGTTACTCGGTGCCCGGAGACAGGGGAGGCACCGGGGAGCTGTTTTTT. Amino acids: CASSYSVPGDRGGTGELFF.

Ten or more counts support this clonotype. The genes are TRBV30 and TRBJ2-1; D is uncertain. In germline, CDR1 is GTSNPN, CDR2 SVGIG (reference sequence). V shed 2 bases and J shed 4 bases, with 9 bases lying between them. The CDR3 loop spans 13 amino acids. CDR3 nucleotides: TGTGCCTGGAGTCACCCCGGGTACAATGAGCAGTTCTTC. Translation gives CAWSHPGYNEQFF.

This clonotype was detected many times. The V gene is TRBV7-2, the J gene TRBJ2-3, with 9 bases identical to TRBD1. V lost 4 bases to trimming and J lost 3 bases; unmatched junction nucleotides: 5. This CDR3 contains 15 residues. The V gene's germline CDR1 is SGHTA and CDR2 FQGNSA. The CDR3 bases are TGTGCCAGCAGCTCCGGGACAGGGAGGACAGATACGCAGTATTTT. Protein product: CASSSGTGRTDTQYF.